This record concerns one T cell receptor (beta chain) sequence. This record belongs to a study of blood T cell repertoires in COVID-19. The germline CDR1 and CDR2 sequences are SGHAT and FQNNGV. This CDR3 is built from 15 residues. The V segment lost 6 bases and the J segment 8 bases; nucleotides outside the gene matches: 9. Per the original methods: By means of reference gene primer amplification, nucleated cell counts were estimated. The assay was immunoSEQ multiplex PCR, and TCRdb's table has in-frame clones only and misses some. V, J and clone size are taken as reported in that table, and D and trimming were inferred from the DNA itself. The sample lists fewer than 300,000 clones; nearly 85% were seen once.

V and J are TRBV11-2 and TRBJ2-1; 11 bases line up with TRBD2. The sample comprised peripheral blood. This receptor was identified in a human donor in a cohort sampled during active COVID-19. The CDR3 DNA is TGTGCCAGCAGTTATAGCGGGGGGGCCCTGGATGAGCAGTTCTTC. Its protein is CASSYSGGALDEQFF.